This passage covers 2 T cell receptor beta chains from one sample sequenced in a study of identical twins' blood T cells. TCRdb re-derived calls from the 5' RACE reads in MiXCR, one entry per CDR3 protein. This table holds roughly 340,000 distinct CDR3 sequences, roughly 27% found once. The specimen sequenced was PBMCs. The receptors here all came from a woman aged 18-55 years in good health.

This clonotype was seen repeatedly, ten times or more. V is TRBV29-1 and J is TRBJ1-1; possibly TRBD1 for D (5 bases). The germline V and J ends were trimmed by 7 bases and 1 base, with 13 bases remaining between them. Germline V gene data show CDR1 as SQVTM and CDR2 as ANQGSEA. The length of the CDR3 is 13 residues. CDR3 sequence: CSATGQSNTEAFF. CDR3 nucleotides: TGCAGCGCTACCGGACAATCGAACACTGAAGCTTTCTTT.

This clonotype was observed a handful of times. The chain combines TRBV6-2 or TRBV6-3 with TRBJ1-1; D may be TRBD1 (5 bases). The CDR3 has 14 residues. Germline V gene sequence: CDR1 MNHEY, CDR2 SVGEGT. The ends were cut back, 4 bases at V and 1 base at J, with 10 bases in the middle. The CDR3 region is CASSSRAANTEAFF. CDR3 sequence (DNA): TGTGCCAGCAGTTCCAGGGCAGCGAACACTGAAGCTTTCTTT.